This T cell receptor (beta chain) stems from a study of T cell repertoires in cytomegalovirus infection (dated by TCRdb to about 2019). For context, the study as a whole: Recently identified HLA-C-restricted CMV epitopes, whose presentation resists viral immunomodulation, were targeted by peptide stimulations together with well-studied HLA-B-restricted epitopes. Donor HLA type was relevant to the analysis, as public TCR beta signatures indicated carriage of CMV infection together with the matching HLA type.

For this clonotype: Its antigen remains unidentified. Base-call qualities are not available, and no considerably larger clone is one nucleotide away.

On the study overall, not on this receptor specifically: The ex vivo response was dominated by HLA-C-restricted CMV-specific TCR beta clonotypes, which also provided the single most frequent clonotype in two of eight donors. In both this cohort and an independent 352-donor cohort, the cumulative frequency of public TCR beta family members distinguished carriers of CMV infection plus the relevant HLA type.

What the treatment or condition label conveys for this sample: in vitro stimulation with specific CMV peptide epitopes to enrich CMV-specific T cells. At the junction V is shortened by 4 bases and J by 4 bases, with 17 bases in between. The CDR3 measures 17 amino acids from cysteine to phenylalanine. The CDR3 DNA has 51 bases and is translated from base 1. The germline V gene specifies SNHLY as CDR1 and FYNNEI as CDR2. Instrument used: Illumina HiSeq 1500. TCRdb reran the public reads through fastp at Q25 and MiXCR, keeping productive beta chains. Rows are combined by CDR3 protein, so each entry shows the most common genes and DNA. A total of hundreds of thousands of distinct CDR3 sequences appear in this sample, roughly 31% of them only once. The top ten clones comprise roughly 12% of the sample.

The origin of this receptor is a human donor in good health (CMV status not recorded). Some clones in this sample may be carry-over from other donors' samples. The chain links TRBV2 with TRBJ1-6; a tentative D match to TRBD1 spans 6 bases. This specimen consisted of cultured CD8+ T cells from PBMCs, obtained from culture after CMV antigen stimulation. At the DNA level, the sequence is TGTGCCAGCAGTGTCTCCGACAGGAGCGCTTATAATTCACCCCTCCACTTT. Its amino acids are CASSVSDRSAYNSPLHF.